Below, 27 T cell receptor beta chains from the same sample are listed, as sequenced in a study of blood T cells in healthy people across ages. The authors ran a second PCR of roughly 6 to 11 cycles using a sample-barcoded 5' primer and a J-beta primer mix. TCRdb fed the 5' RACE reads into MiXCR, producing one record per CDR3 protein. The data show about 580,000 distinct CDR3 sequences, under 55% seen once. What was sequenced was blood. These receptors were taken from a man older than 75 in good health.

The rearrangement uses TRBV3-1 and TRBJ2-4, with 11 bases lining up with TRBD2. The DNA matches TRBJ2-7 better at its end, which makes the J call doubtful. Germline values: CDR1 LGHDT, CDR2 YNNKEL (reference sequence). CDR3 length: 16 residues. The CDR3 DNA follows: TGTGCCAGCAGCCAAACACTAGCGGGAGACCCCTACGAGCAGTACTTC. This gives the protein CASSQTLAGDPYEQYF.

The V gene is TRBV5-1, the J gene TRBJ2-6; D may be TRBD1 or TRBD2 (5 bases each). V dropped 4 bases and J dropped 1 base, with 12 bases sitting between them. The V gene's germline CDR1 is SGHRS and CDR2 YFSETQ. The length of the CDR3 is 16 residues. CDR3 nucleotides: TGCGCCAGCAGCGGGGGTCTCCTATCTGGGGCCAACGTCCTGACTTTC. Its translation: CASSGGLLSGANVLTF.

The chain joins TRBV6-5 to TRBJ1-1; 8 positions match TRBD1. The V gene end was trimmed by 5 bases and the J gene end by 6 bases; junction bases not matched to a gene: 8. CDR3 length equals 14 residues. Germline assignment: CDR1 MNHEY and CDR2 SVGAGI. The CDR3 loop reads CASSKLIQGAEAFF. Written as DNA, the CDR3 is TGTGCCAGCAGTAAACTAATACAGGGGGCTGAAGCTTTCTTT.

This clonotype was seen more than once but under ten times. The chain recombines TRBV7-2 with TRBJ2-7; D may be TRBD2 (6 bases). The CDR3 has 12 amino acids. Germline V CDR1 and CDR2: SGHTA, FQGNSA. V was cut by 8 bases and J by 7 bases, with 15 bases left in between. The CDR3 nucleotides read TGTGCCAGCGGCGGGCTAGCGACTGAGCAGTACTTC. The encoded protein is CASGGLATEQYF.

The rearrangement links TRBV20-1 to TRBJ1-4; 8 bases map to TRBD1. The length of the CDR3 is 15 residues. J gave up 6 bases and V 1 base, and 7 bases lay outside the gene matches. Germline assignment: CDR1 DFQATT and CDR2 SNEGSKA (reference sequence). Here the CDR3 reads CSARGTGRADEKLFF. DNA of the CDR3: TGCAGTGCTAGAGGGACAGGGCGGGCGGATGAAAAACTGTTTTTT.

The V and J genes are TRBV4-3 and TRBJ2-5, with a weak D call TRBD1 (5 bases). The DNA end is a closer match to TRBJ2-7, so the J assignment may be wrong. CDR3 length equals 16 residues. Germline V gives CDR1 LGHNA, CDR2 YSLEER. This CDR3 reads CASSQGSTVPTHEQYF. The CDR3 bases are TGCGCCAGCAGCCAGGGATCGACAGTGCCAACCCACGAGCAGTACTTC.

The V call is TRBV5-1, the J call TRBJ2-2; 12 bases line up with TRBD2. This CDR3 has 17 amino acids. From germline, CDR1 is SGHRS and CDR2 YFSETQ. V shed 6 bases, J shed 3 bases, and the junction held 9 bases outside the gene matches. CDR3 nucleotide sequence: TGCGCCAGCACCACGAGACTAGCGGGGGCCGACACCGGGGAGCTGTTTTTT. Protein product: CASTTRLAGADTGELFF.

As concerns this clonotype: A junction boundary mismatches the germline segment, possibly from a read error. CDR3 in amino acids: CASSYSISGSRETRYF. The CDR3, as DNA: TGTGCCAGCAGTTACTCAATTAGCGGGAGCCGCGAGACCCGGTACTTC. The V and J genes are TRBV6-5 and TRBJ2-5, with 9 positions matching TRBD2. The V gene's germline CDR1 is MNHEY and CDR2 SVGAGI. The CDR3 is 16 amino acids.

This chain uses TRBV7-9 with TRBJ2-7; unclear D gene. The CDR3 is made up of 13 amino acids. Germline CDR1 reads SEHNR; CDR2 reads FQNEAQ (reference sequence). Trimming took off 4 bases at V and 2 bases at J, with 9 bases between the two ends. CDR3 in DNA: TGTGCCAGCAGCTGGGCAGCCACCTACGAGCAGTACTTC. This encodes CASSWAATYEQYF.

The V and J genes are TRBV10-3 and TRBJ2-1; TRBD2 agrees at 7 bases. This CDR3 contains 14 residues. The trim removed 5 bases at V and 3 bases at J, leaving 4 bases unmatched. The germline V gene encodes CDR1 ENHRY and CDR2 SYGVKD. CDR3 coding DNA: TGTGCCATCAGTAGCGGGGCGAGCTACAATGAGCAGTTCTTC. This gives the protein CAISSGASYNEQFF.

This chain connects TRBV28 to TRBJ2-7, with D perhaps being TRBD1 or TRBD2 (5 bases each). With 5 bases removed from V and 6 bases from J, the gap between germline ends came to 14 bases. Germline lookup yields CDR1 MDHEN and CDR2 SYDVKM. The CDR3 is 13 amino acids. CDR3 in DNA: TGTGCCAGCAGTGGGAGACAGCTCTTCGAGCAGTACTTC. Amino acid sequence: CASSGRQLFEQYF.

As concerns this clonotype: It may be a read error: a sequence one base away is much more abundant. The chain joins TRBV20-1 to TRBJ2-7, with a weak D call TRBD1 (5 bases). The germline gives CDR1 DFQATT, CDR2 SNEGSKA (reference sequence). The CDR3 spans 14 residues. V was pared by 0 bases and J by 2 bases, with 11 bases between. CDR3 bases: TGCAGTGCTAGAGAGCAGACAGCCCCCTACGAGCAGTACTTC. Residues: CSAREQTAPYEQYF.

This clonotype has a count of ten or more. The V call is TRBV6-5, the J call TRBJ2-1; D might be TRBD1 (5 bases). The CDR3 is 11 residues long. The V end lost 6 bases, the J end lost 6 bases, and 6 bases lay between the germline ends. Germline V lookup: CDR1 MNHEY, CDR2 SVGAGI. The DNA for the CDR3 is TGTGCCAGCAGCCAGGGCAATGAGCAGTTCTTC. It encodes CASSQGNEQFF.

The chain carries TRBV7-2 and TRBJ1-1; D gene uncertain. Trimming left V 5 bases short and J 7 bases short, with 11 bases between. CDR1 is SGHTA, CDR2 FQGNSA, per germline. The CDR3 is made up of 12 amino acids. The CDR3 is CASSQGRVEAFF. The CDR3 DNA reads TGTGCCAGCAGCCAAGGTCGGGTTGAAGCTTTCTTT.

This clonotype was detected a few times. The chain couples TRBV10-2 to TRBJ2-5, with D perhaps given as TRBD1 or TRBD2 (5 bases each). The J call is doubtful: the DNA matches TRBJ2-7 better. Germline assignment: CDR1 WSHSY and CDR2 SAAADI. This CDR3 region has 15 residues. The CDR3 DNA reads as TGCGCCAGCAGTGAGTCGAGGTTTCGAGGGGACGAGCAGTACTTC. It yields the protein CASSESRFRGDEQYF.

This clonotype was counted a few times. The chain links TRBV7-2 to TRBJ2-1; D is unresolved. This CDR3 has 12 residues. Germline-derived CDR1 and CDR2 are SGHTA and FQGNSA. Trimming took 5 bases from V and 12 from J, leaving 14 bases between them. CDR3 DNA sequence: TGTGCCAGCAGCCGTGGTAGGTTCGTGCAGTTCTTC. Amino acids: CASSRGRFVQFF. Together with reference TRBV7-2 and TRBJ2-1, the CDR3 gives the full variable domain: GAGVSQSPSNKVTEKGKDVELRCDPISGHTALYWYRQSLGQGLEFLIYFQGNSAPDKSGLPSDRFSAERTGGSVSTLTIQRTQQEDSAVYLCASSRGRFVQFFGPGTRLTVL.

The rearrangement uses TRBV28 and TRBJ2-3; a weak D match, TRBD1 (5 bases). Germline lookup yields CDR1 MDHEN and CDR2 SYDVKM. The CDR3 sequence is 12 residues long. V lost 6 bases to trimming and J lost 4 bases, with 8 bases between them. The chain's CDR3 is CASRGLADTQYF. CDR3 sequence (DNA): TGTGCCAGCAGGGGGCTTGCAGATACGCAGTATTTT.

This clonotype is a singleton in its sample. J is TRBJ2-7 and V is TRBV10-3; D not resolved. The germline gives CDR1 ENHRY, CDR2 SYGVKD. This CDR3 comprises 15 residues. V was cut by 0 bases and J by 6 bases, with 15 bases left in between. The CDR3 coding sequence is TGTGCCATCAGTGAGTCCGGGCCAGGCCTTCCCGAGCAGTACTTC. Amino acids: CAISESGPGLPEQYF.

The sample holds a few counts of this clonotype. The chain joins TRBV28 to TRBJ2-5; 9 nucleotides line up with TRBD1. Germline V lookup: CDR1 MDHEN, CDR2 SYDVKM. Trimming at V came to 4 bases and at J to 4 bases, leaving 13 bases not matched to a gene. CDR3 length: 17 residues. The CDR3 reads CASSSDRDRVVSETQYF. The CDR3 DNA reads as TGTGCCAGCAGTTCTGATCGGGACAGGGTTGTTTCAGAGACCCAGTACTTC.

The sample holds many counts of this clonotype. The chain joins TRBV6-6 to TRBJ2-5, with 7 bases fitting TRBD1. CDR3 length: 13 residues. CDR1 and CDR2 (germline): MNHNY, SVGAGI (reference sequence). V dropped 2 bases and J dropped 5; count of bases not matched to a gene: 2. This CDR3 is CASSYGRGETQYF. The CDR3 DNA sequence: TGTGCCAGCAGTTACGGCAGGGGGGAGACCCAGTACTTC.

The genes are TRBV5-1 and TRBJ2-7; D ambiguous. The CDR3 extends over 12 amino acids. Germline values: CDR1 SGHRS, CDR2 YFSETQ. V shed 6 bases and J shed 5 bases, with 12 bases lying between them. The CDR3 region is CASTAGSDEQYF. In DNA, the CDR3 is TGCGCCAGCACCGCTGGCTCGGACGAGCAGTACTTC.

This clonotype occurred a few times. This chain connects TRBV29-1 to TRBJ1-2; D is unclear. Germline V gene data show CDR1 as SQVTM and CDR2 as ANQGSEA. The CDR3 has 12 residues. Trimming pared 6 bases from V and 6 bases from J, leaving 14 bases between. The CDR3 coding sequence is TGCAGCGTCCTGACGGACCTAGATGGCTACACCTTC. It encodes CSVLTDLDGYTF.

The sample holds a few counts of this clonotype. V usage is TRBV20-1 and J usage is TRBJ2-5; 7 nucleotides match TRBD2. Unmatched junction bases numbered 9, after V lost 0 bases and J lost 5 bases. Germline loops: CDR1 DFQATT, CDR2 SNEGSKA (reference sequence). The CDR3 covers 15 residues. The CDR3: CSARDHAGVRETQYF. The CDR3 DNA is TGCAGTGCTAGAGATCACGCGGGAGTACGGGAGACCCAGTACTTC.

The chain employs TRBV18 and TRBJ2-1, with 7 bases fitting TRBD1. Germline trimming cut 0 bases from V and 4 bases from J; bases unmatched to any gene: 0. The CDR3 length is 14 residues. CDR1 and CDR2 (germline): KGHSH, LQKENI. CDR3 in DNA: TGTGCCAGCTCACCACCGACAGGGTACAATGAGCAGTTCTTC. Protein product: CASSPPTGYNEQFF.

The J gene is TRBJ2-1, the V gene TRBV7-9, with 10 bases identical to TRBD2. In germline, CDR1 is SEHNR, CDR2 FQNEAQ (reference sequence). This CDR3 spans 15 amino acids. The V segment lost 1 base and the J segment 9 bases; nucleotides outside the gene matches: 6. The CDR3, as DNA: TGTGCCAGCAGCTTAGTGCTAGCGGGGGCCGGTGAGCAGTTCTTC. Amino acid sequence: CASSLVLAGAGEQFF.

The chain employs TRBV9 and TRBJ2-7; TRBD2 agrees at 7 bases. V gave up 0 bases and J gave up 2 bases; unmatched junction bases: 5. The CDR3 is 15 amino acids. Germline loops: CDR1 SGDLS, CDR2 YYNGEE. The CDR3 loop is CASSVDQAGPYEQYF. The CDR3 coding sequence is TGTGCCAGCAGCGTAGACCAAGCGGGACCCTACGAGCAGTACTTC.

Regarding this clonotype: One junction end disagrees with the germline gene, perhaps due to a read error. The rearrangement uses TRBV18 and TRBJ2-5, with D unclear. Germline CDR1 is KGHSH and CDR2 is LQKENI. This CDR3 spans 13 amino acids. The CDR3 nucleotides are TGTGCCGGCTCGCAAGGAAATCAAGAGACCCAGTACTTC. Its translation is CAGSQGNQETQYF.